These 28 T cell receptor beta chains were sequenced from one sample in a study of blood T cell repertoires in COVID-19. TCRdb keeps only in-frame clones here, not all; method: immunoSEQ multiplex PCR. The sample contains 70,000 or so clones, 65% to 85% of which appear only once. The sample consisted of peripheral blood. The receptors were gathered from a man aged 55 to 70 with acute or convalescent COVID-19.

The chain links TRBV7-2 to TRBJ1-1, with D unclear. This CDR3 contains 15 residues. The V gene's germline CDR1 is SGHTA and CDR2 FQGNSA. V lost 0 bases and J lost 3, with 11 bases in between. The CDR3 here is CASSLAKRSDTEAFF. As DNA, the CDR3 is TGTGCCAGCAGCTTAGCTAAGAGGAGTGACACTGAAGCTTTCTTT. Using reference TRBV7-2 and TRBJ1-1 for the parts outside the CDR3, the full variable domain is GAGVSQSPSNKVTEKGKDVELRCDPISGHTALYWYRQSLGQGLEFLIYFQGNSAPDKSGLPSDRFSAERTGGSVSTLTIQRTQQEDSAVYLCASSLAKRSDTEAFFGQGTRLTVV.

V and J are TRBV7-2 and TRBJ1-5; D might be TRBD1 (6 bases). Trimming shortened V by 5 bases and J by 6 bases, and 17 bases separated the two germline ends. The V gene's germline CDR1 is SGHTA and CDR2 FQGNSA. The CDR3 runs 15 residues. CDR3 protein: CASSPGTRESQPQHF. The CDR3 DNA is TGTGCCAGCAGCCCGGGGACAAGGGAGAGTCAGCCCCAGCATTTT.

The rearrangement uses TRBV6-1 and TRBJ2-1; 9 nucleotides match TRBD1. The CDR3 extends over 16 amino acids. J lost 2 bases, V lost 1 base, and 3 bases had no gene match. The germline V gene has CDR1 MNHNS and CDR2 SASEGT. The CDR3 nucleotides are TGTGCCAGCAGTGAAGGGGACAGGGCAGCCTACAATGAGCAGTTCTTC. Translated: CASSEGDRAAYNEQFF.

This chain joins TRBV9 and TRBJ2-1; 9 positions match TRBD1. The CDR3 runs 15 residues. Trimming cost V 2 bases and J 4 bases; bases outside gene matches: 4. Germline V gene lookup returns CDR1 SGDLS and CDR2 YYNGEE. The CDR3 loop reads CASSVTGGNYNEQFF. In DNA, the CDR3 is TGTGCCAGCAGCGTGACAGGGGGTAATTACAATGAGCAGTTCTTC.

The chain joins TRBV3-1 (or the pseudogene TRBV3-2) to TRBJ2-1; D is unclear. CDR1 is LGHDT, CDR2 YNNKEL, per germline (reference sequence). Trimming cost V 4 bases and J 6 bases, with 19 bases left between them. The CDR3 runs to 16 residues. This CDR3 reads CASSPIRGVTLNEQFF. Here the CDR3 DNA reads TGTGCCAGCAGCCCCATCAGAGGAGTAACCCTCAATGAGCAGTTCTTC.

The chain links TRBV2 to TRBJ2-5, with 7 bases identical to TRBD1. The length of the CDR3 is 15 residues. After removal of 3 bases from V and 5 bases from J, the junction contained 9 bases not matched to a gene. The germline gives CDR1 SNHLY, CDR2 FYNNEI. CDR3 nucleotides: TGTGCCAGCAGTGACGTTGGACAGGCTGGGGAGACCCAGTACTTC. This encodes CASSDVGQAGETQYF.

The chain employs TRBV19 and TRBJ1-3; D is undetermined. V shed 2 bases and J shed 1 base, with 12 bases lying between them. Germline-derived CDR1 and CDR2 are LNHDA and SQIVND (reference sequence). The CDR3 loop spans 16 amino acids. The CDR3 DNA reads as TGTGCCAGTAGTATATTCGGAGGCCGTTCTGGAAACACCATATATTTT. Translation gives CASSIFGGRSGNTIYF.

This rearrangement joins TRBV27 to TRBJ1-5, with TRBD1 identical over 7 bases. Germline assignment: CDR1 MNHEY and CDR2 SMNVEV (reference sequence). The CDR3 has 14 residues. V trimming: 3 bases; J trimming: 4 bases; junction bases outside the gene matches: 3. This CDR3 is CASSFRGVNQPQHF. In DNA, the CDR3 is TGTGCCAGCAGTTTCAGGGGGGTTAATCAGCCCCAGCATTTT.

By share of the sample, this clone is medium-sized (0.01 to 0.1%). The chain combines TRBV3-1 (or the pseudogene TRBV3-2) with TRBJ1-1; no firm D call. Germline V gene data show CDR1 as LGHDT and CDR2 as YNNKEL (reference sequence). Trimming removed 5 bases at V and 6 bases at J, with 10 bases between. CDR3 length: 12 amino acids. The chain's CDR3 is CASSDKQPEAFF. As DNA, the CDR3 is TGTGCCAGCAGCGATAAACAGCCTGAAGCTTTCTTT.

The genes are TRBV7-6 and TRBJ2-1, with D maybe TRBD2 (5 bases). Germline lookup yields CDR1 SGHVS and CDR2 FNYEAQ. This CDR3 spans 15 amino acids. Trimming removed 1 base at V and 0 bases at J, with 7 bases between. The CDR3 loop is CASSLVGSSYNEQFF. As DNA, the CDR3 is TGTGCCAGCAGCTTAGTGGGGAGCTCCTACAATGAGCAGTTCTTC.

The chain carries TRBV7-2 and TRBJ1-1; TRBD1 agrees at 8 bases. CDR1 SGHTA and CDR2 FQGNSA come from the germline V gene. CDR3 size: 13 residues. V lost 2 bases to trimming and J lost 7 bases; unmatched junction nucleotides: 3. CDR3 sequence (DNA): TGTGCCAGCAGCTTACAGGGGGCCGATGAAGCTTTCTTT. Translated: CASSLQGADEAFF.

The chain combines TRBV11-2 with TRBJ1-6, with a tentative D call TRBD1 (6 bases). The V gene lost 3 bases and the J gene lost 4 bases, with 13 bases spanning the gap. Germline CDR1 is SGHAT and CDR2 is FQNNGV. This CDR3 comprises 16 residues. The CDR3 nucleotides are TGTGCCAGCAGCTTTAGAACGGGACAATATAATTCACCCCTCCACTTT. Protein product: CASSFRTGQYNSPLHF.

V gene TRBV11-2 combines with J gene TRBJ2-2; no firm D call. Germline CDR1 and CDR2: SGHAT and FQNNGV. The length of the CDR3 is 12 residues. V lost 3 bases and J 6 bases, leaving 5 bases between the germline ends. Written as DNA, the CDR3 is TGTGCCAGCAGCTTTCAGGCCGGGGAGCTGTTTTTT. Protein: CASSFQAGELFF.

The rearrangement links TRBV18 to TRBJ2-1; 8 bases line up with TRBD2. The CDR3 loop spans 15 amino acids. After removal of 3 bases from V and 4 bases from J, the junction contained 5 bases not matched to a gene. In germline, CDR1 is KGHSH, CDR2 LQKENI. The CDR3 DNA reads TGTGCCAGCTCACCCGGGGGGGCCGATTACAATGAGCAGTTCTTC. Translated, it gives CASSPGGADYNEQFF.

The rearrangement links TRBV7-9 to TRBJ2-7, with 8 positions matching TRBD1. Germline CDR1 is SEHNR and CDR2 is FQNEAQ (reference sequence). V was pared by 4 bases and J by 4 bases, with 6 bases of the junction left unmatched. This CDR3 has 14 amino acids. The CDR3 sequence is CASSSPTGAYEQYF. CDR3 bases: TGTGCCAGCAGCTCTCCGACAGGGGCATACGAGCAGTACTTC.

The V call is TRBV6-2 or TRBV6-3, the J call TRBJ2-1, with 12 nucleotides matching TRBD2. Trimming took 2 bases from V and 8 from J; bases not matched to a gene: 7. This CDR3 has 16 amino acids. Germline V CDR1 and CDR2: MNHEY, SVGEGT. As DNA, the CDR3 is TGTGCCAGCAGTTACCCTAGCGGGGGGGTCAGAGATGAGCAGTTCTTC. This sequence encodes CASSYPSGGVRDEQFF.

The chain has TRBV10-3 and TRBJ2-2; 8 nucleotides match TRBD1. CDR1 is ENHRY and CDR2 is SYGVKD in the germline V gene. The junction had 7 bases not matched to a gene; V was cut back by 3 bases and J by 1 base. The CDR3 is made up of 17 amino acids. The CDR3 loop is CAISESGGTGNTGELFF. The CDR3 nucleotides are TGTGCCATCAGTGAAAGCGGCGGGACAGGGAACACCGGGGAGCTGTTTTTT.

The gene calls are TRBV7-8 and TRBJ1-6, with D possibly TRBD1 on 5 matching bases. Between the trimmed V and J ends, which lost 2 bases and 7 bases, there was a span of 12 bases. The CDR3 extends over 15 amino acids. Germline-derived CDR1 and CDR2 are SGHVS and FQNEAQ. In DNA, the CDR3 is TGTGCCAGCAGCTTAAAATCAGGGTACAATTCACCCCTCCACTTT. It is translated as CASSLKSGYNSPLHF.

The rearrangement links TRBV30 to TRBJ1-2; TRBD1 aligns across 12 bases. CDR1 and CDR2 (germline): GTSNPN, SVGIG (reference sequence). The CDR3 totals 18 residues. J lost 1 base, V lost 0 bases, and 9 bases had no gene match. CDR3 DNA sequence: TGTGCCTGGAGTGTTTCCGGGGACAGGGGGCTCCTTAACTATGGCTACACCTTC. Protein product: CAWSVSGDRGLLNYGYTF.

The gene calls are TRBV5-8 and TRBJ1-1; possible D gene TRBD1, 6 bases. The ends were cut back, 0 bases at V and 10 bases at J, with 13 bases in the middle. The germline gives CDR1 SGHTS, CDR2 YDEGEE. The CDR3 is 13 amino acids. CDR3 in DNA: TGTGCCAGCAGCTTGGAAAAGGGGGTCGCAGCTTTCTTT. This codes for CASSLEKGVAAFF.

The V call is TRBV2, the J call TRBJ2-2, with 7 bases identical to TRBD1. Trimming at V came to 6 bases and at J to 0 bases, leaving 1 base not matched to a gene. CDR1 is SNHLY, CDR2 FYNNEI, per germline. The CDR3 runs to 14 residues. The CDR3 DNA reads TGTGCCAGCAGGGGACAGACGAACACCGGGGAGCTGTTTTTT. Translating gives CASRGQTNTGELFF.

This clone has more than one count but fewer than ten. V is TRBV19 and J is TRBJ1-2, with D hard to call. This CDR3 region has 15 residues. The germline CDR1 and CDR2 sequences are LNHDA and SQIVND (reference sequence). Trimming stripped 6 bases from V and 3 bases from J, with 17 bases between. Here the CDR3 DNA reads TGTGCCAGTAGCGACCGAAGGCAGGTCCACTATGGCTACACCTTC. Translated: CASSDRRQVHYGYTF.

This rearrangement joins TRBV27 to TRBJ2-7; D is perhaps TRBD1 (6 bases). The CDR3 covers 15 residues. The germline CDR1 and CDR2 sequences are MNHEY and SMNVEV (reference sequence). The ends were cut back, 6 bases at V and 0 bases at J, with 15 bases in the middle. CDR3 sequence reads: CASREDRTPSYEQYF. As DNA, the CDR3 is TGTGCCAGCAGAGAAGACAGGACCCCCTCCTACGAGCAGTACTTC.

This clone has a handful of counts. This chain joins TRBV4-3 and TRBJ1-4, with 8 bases matching TRBD1. The CDR3 contains 15 residues. J gave up 2 bases and V 2 bases, and 1 base lay outside the gene matches. From germline, CDR1 is LGHNA and CDR2 YSLEER. CDR3 region: CASSQHRGTNEKLFF. CDR3 DNA sequence: TGCGCCAGCAGCCAACACAGGGGGACTAATGAAAAACTGTTTTTT.

This clone was seen a single time. This chain connects TRBV7-2 to TRBJ2-5, with 8 bases fitting TRBD1. V dropped 1 base and J dropped 5; count of bases not matched to a gene: 9. This CDR3 region has 16 residues. Per germline, CDR1 SGHTA and CDR2 FQGNSA. Here the CDR3 DNA reads TGTGCCAGCAGCTTAGTCGTGACAGGGGTACAGGAGACCCAGTACTTC. It yields the protein CASSLVVTGVQETQYF.

The rearrangement links TRBV5-1 to TRBJ1-4, with 8 bases lining up with TRBD1. This CDR3 comprises 15 residues. Germline V lookup: CDR1 SGHRS, CDR2 YFSETQ. The V segment lost 4 bases and the J segment 7 bases; nucleotides outside the gene matches: 9. CDR3 sequence reads: CASSRGTGKTEKLFF. CDR3 bases: TGCGCCAGCAGCAGGGGGACAGGTAAAACTGAAAAACTGTTTTTT. The whole variable domain, remainder taken from reference TRBV5-1 and TRBJ1-4, is KAGVTQTPRYLIKTRGQQVTLSCSPISGHRSVSWYQQTPGQGLQFLFEYFSETQRNKGNFPGRFSGRQFSNSRSEMNVSTLELGDSALYLCASSRGTGKTEKLFFGSGTQLSVL.

The chain links TRBV3-1 (or the pseudogene TRBV3-2) to TRBJ1-1, with D perhaps matching TRBD1 (6 bases). This CDR3 comprises 12 residues. From germline, CDR1 is LGHDT and CDR2 YNNKEL (reference sequence). The germline V and J ends were trimmed by 4 bases and 10 bases, with 13 bases remaining between them. CDR3 bases: TGTGCCAGCAGCCTTACAGGGAACAGAGCTTTCTTT. It codes for CASSLTGNRAFF.

V is TRBV4-1 and J is TRBJ2-3; 16 bases match TRBD2. Germline CDR1 reads MGHRA; CDR2 reads YSYEKL. The CDR3 runs 19 residues. The V gene end was trimmed by 2 bases and the J gene end by 2 bases; junction bases not matched to a gene: 7. DNA of the CDR3: TGCGCCAGCAGCCAAAAGGGACTAGCGGGGGGGCCTGACACAGATACGCAGTATTTT. Its translation is CASSQKGLAGGPDTDTQYF.